This T cell receptor beta chain was retrieved from a study of OX40 agonist ivuxolimab in advanced cancers. About the study: Patients took ivuxolimab, an agonistic anti-OX40 (CD134) antibody. Allowance was made for prior anti-PD-1, anti-PD-L1 or anti-CTLA-4 therapy, and around 41% had some.

TCRdb's copy holds only in-frame clones and misses some; the assay was immunoSEQ multiplex PCR. The table records under 65,000 clones, 80% to 90% of them present only once. Note on this clone: Other DNA sequences within the sample encode an identical CDR3.

Specimen: CD4+ or CD8+ T cells sorted from blood, collected in a trial of the OX40 agonist ivuxolimab. The sequence came from an adult with an advanced solid tumor such as melanoma, head and neck, liver or kidney cancer.

This chain's CDR3 is CASSSGTSGRNEQFF. The CDR3 coding sequence is TGTGCCAGCAGTTCCGGGACTAGCGGACGGAATGAGCAGTTCTTC. V and J are TRBV27 and TRBJ2-1; 11 bases are shared with TRBD2. Germline V gives CDR1 MNHEY, CDR2 SMNVEV (reference sequence). V lost 4 bases, J lost 7 bases, and 6 bases stayed unmatched. There are 15 residues in the CDR3.